The 25 T cell receptor beta chains listed next were all sequenced from one sample in a study of cytomegalovirus exposure and HLA in healthy donors. The study ran its PCR with 60 Vbeta and 13 Jbeta primers. The assay was immunoSEQ multiplex PCR, and TCRdb's table has in-frame clones only and misses some. The repertoire has 95,000 to 110,000 clones, roughly 78% of them found once; the top ten carry approximately 1.9%. Input material: PBMCs. Receptors originate from a woman aged 40-49 years in good health and CMV-seronegative.

The rearrangement uses TRBV11-1 and TRBJ2-7; 9 positions agree with TRBD2. The CDR3 is 15 amino acids. The trim removed 4 bases at V and 0 bases at J, leaving 4 bases unmatched. Looked up from germline, CDR1 is SGHAT and CDR2 is FQDESV (reference sequence). CDR3 loop: CASSSHSGSSYEQYF. The CDR3, as DNA: TGTGCCAGCAGCTCACATAGCGGGAGCTCCTACGAGCAGTACTTC.

The sample holds a few counts of this clone. This chain connects TRBV25-1 to TRBJ2-1; the match to TRBD2 covers 8 bases. The V and J ends lost 3 bases and 5 bases, in that order; junction bases with no gene match: 9. Germline-derived CDR1 and CDR2 are MGHDK and SYGVNS. The CDR3 totals 16 residues. CDR3 sequence (DNA): TGTGCCAGCAGTGATAGATCGCTAGCGGGCGACAATGAGCAGTTCTTC. Protein sequence: CASSDRSLAGDNEQFF. Full variable domain (remainder filled in from reference TRBV25-1 and TRBJ2-1): EADIYQTPRYLVIGTGKKITLECSQTMGHDKMYWYQQDPGMELHLIHYSYGVNSTEKGDLSSESTVSRIRTEHFPLTLESARPSHTSQYLCASSDRSLAGDNEQFFGPGTRLTVL.

The V call is TRBV2, the J call TRBJ1-2; maybe TRBD1 (6 bases). CDR3 size: 14 residues. Looked up from germline, CDR1 is SNHLY and CDR2 is FYNNEI. The V end lost 8 bases, the J end lost 7 bases, and 20 bases lay between the germline ends. CDR3 region: CASARGGPVGGYTF. As DNA, the CDR3 is TGTGCCAGCGCCCGAGGGGGTCCGGTTGGTGGCTACACCTTC.

This chain joins TRBV15 and TRBJ2-2; TRBD2 matches at 7 bases. Germline values: CDR1 LNHNV, CDR2 YYDKDF (reference sequence). This CDR3 has 17 residues. V lost 4 bases to trimming and J lost 0 bases; unmatched junction nucleotides: 8. CDR3 protein: CATSTLMTSSNTGELFF. As DNA, the CDR3 is TGTGCCACCAGCACTCTCATGACTAGCTCGAACACCGGGGAGCTGTTTTTT.

This clone was observed a single time. V is TRBV28 and J is TRBJ2-3; 10 bases agree with TRBD1. V lost 1 base, J lost 2 bases, and 9 bases stayed unmatched. The germline V gene has CDR1 MDHEN and CDR2 SYDVKM. The CDR3 sequence is 18 residues long. The CDR3 DNA reads as TGTGCCAGCAGTTTATCTACCGGGACAGGGGTTACCACAGATACGCAGTATTTT. Translated: CASSLSTGTGVTTDTQYF.

The chain has TRBV4-3 and TRBJ2-7; TRBD1 might be the D (5 bases). The germline V gene encodes CDR1 LGHNA and CDR2 YSLEER. The CDR3 length is 13 residues. V was pared by 4 bases and J by 6 bases, with 13 bases between. The CDR3: CASSPYQGSEQYF. Here the CDR3 DNA reads TGCGCCAGCAGCCCCTACCAGGGATCCGAGCAGTACTTC.

V gene TRBV1 combines with J gene TRBJ2-5; the table gives TRBD1 as D, unverified against the DNA. TRBV1 is marked as a pseudogene. The CDR3 is made up of 15 amino acids. The chain's CDR3 is CTSSQDRDRQETQYF. The DNA of the CDR3 is TGCACCAGCAGCCAAGATCGGGACAGACAAGAGACCCAGTACTTC.

This clone has only a few counts. This sequence joins TRBV28 and TRBJ1-5; 10 bases map to TRBD1. The CDR3 consists of 18 residues. V lost 6 bases, J lost 5 bases, and 16 bases stayed unmatched. Per the germline V gene, CDR1 is MDHEN and CDR2 is SYDVKM. CDR3 loop: CASSGDGGQGNAYQPQHF. CDR3 bases: TGTGCCAGCAGCGGAGATGGGGGACAGGGGAACGCTTATCAGCCCCAGCATTTT.

The chain recombines TRBV7-2 with TRBJ1-5; weak D call: TRBD1 (6 bases). Germline lookup yields CDR1 SGHTA and CDR2 FQGNSA. The CDR3 length is 15 residues. The germline V and J ends were trimmed by 0 bases and 4 bases, with 10 bases remaining between them. The CDR3 DNA reads TGTGCCAGCAGCTTAGCGGGACACCTAAATCAGCCCCAGCATTTT. It yields the protein CASSLAGHLNQPQHF.

The chain is built from TRBV7-2 and TRBJ2-1; 9 bases map to TRBD1. This CDR3 comprises 19 residues. Germline loops: CDR1 SGHTA, CDR2 FQGNSA. After removal of 2 bases from V and 4 bases from J, the junction contained 15 bases not matched to a gene. As DNA, the CDR3 is TGTGCCAGCAGCTTAACCTACCGGGACAGGGAAACGCCTTACAATGAGCAGTTCTTC. It codes for CASSLTYRDRETPYNEQFF.

CDR3 sequence reads: CASSNGVNEFF. Here the CDR3 DNA reads TGCGCCAGCAGCAACGGGGTAAATGAGTTCTTC. This chain connects TRBV4-1 to TRBJ2-1; a possible D gene is TRBD2 (5 bases). The germline V gene has CDR1 MGHRA and CDR2 YSYEKL. The CDR3 length is 11 residues. Trimming took off 5 bases at V and 14 bases at J, with 13 bases between the two ends.

This sequence joins TRBV6-5 and TRBJ1-2; possible D gene TRBD1, 5 bases. V gave up 0 bases and J gave up 4 bases, with 6 bases separating them. Germline CDR1 reads MNHEY; CDR2 reads SVGAGI. The CDR3 extends over 13 amino acids. CDR3 in DNA: TGTGCCAGCAGTTACTCGACAGTCTATGGCTACACCTTC. This gives the protein CASSYSTVYGYTF.

The CDR3 nucleotides read TGTGCCAGCAGTGTGAGGTACGGGAACTATGGCTACACCTTC. The encoded protein is CASSVRYGNYGYTF. V gene TRBV25-1 combines with J gene TRBJ1-2; D unresolved. The CDR3 spans 14 residues. Germline loops: CDR1 MGHDK, CDR2 SYGVNS. V lost 4 bases, J lost 2 bases, and 11 bases lay in between.

The chain combines TRBV28 with TRBJ1-3, with D possibly TRBD1 on 5 matching bases. V shed 3 bases and J shed 0 bases, with 9 bases lying between them. The CDR3 consists of 15 residues. Germline V gives CDR1 MDHEN, CDR2 SYDVKM. CDR3 nucleotide sequence: TGTGCCAGCAGTTTTGGGGCCAGCTCTGGAAACACCATATATTTT. This gives the protein CASSFGASSGNTIYF.

This clone was recorded a few times. The chain carries TRBV7-2 and TRBJ2-7; D is undetermined. Trimming shortened V by 3 bases and J by 4 bases, and 13 bases separated the two germline ends. The germline V gene has CDR1 SGHTA and CDR2 FQGNSA. CDR3 size: 14 residues. CDR3 region: CASSFSGSPYEQYF. CDR3 DNA sequence: TGTGCCAGCAGCTTCTCAGGTTCACCTTACGAGCAGTACTTC.

The chain joins TRBV11-3 to TRBJ2-1, with TRBD2 matching over 14 bases. CDR1 is SGHNT and CDR2 is YENEEA in the germline V gene. The CDR3 has 14 amino acids. V dropped 4 bases and J dropped 9; count of bases not matched to a gene: 2. The CDR3 spells CASSSGLAGGEQFF. CDR3 bases: TGTGCCAGCAGCTCAGGACTAGCGGGAGGTGAGCAGTTCTTC. Together with reference TRBV11-3 and TRBJ2-1, the CDR3 gives the full variable domain: EAGVVQSPRYKIIEKKQPVAFWCNPISGHNTLYWYLQNLGQGPELLIRYENEEAVDDSQLPKDRFSAERLKGVDSTLKIQPAELGDSAVYLCASSSGLAGGEQFFGPGTRLTVL.

The chain couples TRBV9 to TRBJ1-2; 7 nucleotides line up with TRBD1. With V trimmed by 0 bases and J by 7 bases, 6 bases remained unmatched. The CDR3 spans 14 residues. Germline assignment: CDR1 SGDLS and CDR2 YYNGEE. This CDR3 reads CASSVGEGGPGYTF. Here the CDR3 DNA reads TGTGCCAGCAGCGTAGGGGAAGGGGGCCCTGGCTACACCTTC.

The rearrangement links TRBV28 to TRBJ2-7; D call uncertain. Trimming removed 3 bases at V and 3 bases at J, with 12 bases between. Germline assignment: CDR1 MDHEN and CDR2 SYDVKM. This CDR3 contains 14 residues. DNA for the CDR3: TGTGCCAGCAGTTTCCGTATTCTTTACTACGAGCAGTACTTC. Its protein product is CASSFRILYYEQYF.

This sequence joins TRBV4-2 and TRBJ2-1, with 9 bases matching TRBD2. The germline CDR1 and CDR2 sequences are LGHNA and YNFKEQ. V lost 3 bases, J lost 1 base, and 10 bases stayed unmatched. The length of the CDR3 is 18 residues. This CDR3 is CASSQDRTSASSYNEQFF. CDR3 nucleotide sequence: TGTGCCAGCAGCCAGGATAGGACTAGCGCGTCATCCTACAATGAGCAGTTCTTC.

This clone was picked up a small number of times. The chain carries TRBV5-1 and TRBJ1-6; no reliable D call. Germline loops: CDR1 SGHRS, CDR2 YFSETQ. V gave up 4 bases and J gave up 6 bases, with 14 bases separating them. This CDR3 comprises 15 residues. CDR3 sequence (DNA): TGCGCCAGCAGCGGTACGGTGGGCCTTAATTCACCCCTCCACTTT. Translated, it gives CASSGTVGLNSPLHF. Combining the CDR3 with reference TRBV5-1 and TRBJ1-6 gives the whole variable domain KAGVTQTPRYLIKTRGQQVTLSCSPISGHRSVSWYQQTPGQGLQFLFEYFSETQRNKGNFPGRFSGRQFSNSRSEMNVSTLELGDSALYLCASSGTVGLNSPLHFGNGTRLTVT.

The genes are TRBV18 and TRBJ1-1, with 7 bases aligning to TRBD1. CDR1 is KGHSH and CDR2 is LQKENI in the germline V gene. The CDR3 is made up of 13 amino acids. V lost 4 bases to trimming and J lost 8 bases; unmatched junction nucleotides: 7. CDR3 sequence reads: CASSLEGAVEAFF. CDR3 DNA sequence: TGTGCCAGCTCACTAGAGGGGGCAGTCGAAGCTTTCTTT.

The V call is TRBV28, the J call TRBJ1-2; 8 positions match TRBD1. Germline V gives CDR1 MDHEN, CDR2 SYDVKM. The V segment lost 5 bases and the J segment 6 bases; nucleotides outside the gene matches: 23. This CDR3 has 19 residues. This chain's CDR3 is CASSPPNPPGTGGENGYTF. The CDR3 nucleotides read TGTGCCAGCAGTCCGCCCAACCCTCCGGGTACAGGGGGTGAAAATGGCTACACCTTC.

The CDR3 DNA is TGTGCCAGCAGCCAACGGGGGGGGAGGGAGTATGGCTACACCTTC. It specifies CASSQRGGREYGYTF. The V call is TRBV7-9, the J call TRBJ1-2, with a possible D match to TRBD1 (5 bases). CDR3 length: 15 residues. Trimming stripped 5 bases from V and 5 bases from J, with 18 bases between. The germline CDR1 and CDR2 sequences are SEHNR and FQNEAQ (reference sequence). The full variable domain, rest sourced from reference TRBV7-9 and TRBJ1-2, is DTGVSQNPRHKITKRGQNVTFRCDPISEHNRLYWYRQTLGQGPEFLTYFQNEAQLEKSRLLSDRFSAERPKGSFSTLEIQRTEQGDSAMYLCASSQRGGREYGYTFGSGTRLTVV.

V is TRBV19 and J is TRBJ1-5; D remains unclear. Germline CDR1 reads LNHDA; CDR2 reads SQIVND (reference sequence). With 5 bases removed from V and 12 bases from J, the gap between germline ends came to 14 bases. CDR3 length: 12 residues. Here the CDR3 reads CASSFPSPRQHF. In nucleotides, the CDR3 is TGTGCCAGTAGTTTCCCTAGCCCGCGCCAGCATTTT.

The V call is TRBV19, the J call TRBJ2-6, with D possibly being TRBD1 (6 bases). This CDR3 contains 20 residues. Trimming shortened V by 3 bases and J by 0 bases, and 21 bases separated the two germline ends. Per the germline V gene, CDR1 is LNHDA and CDR2 is SQIVND (reference sequence). CDR3 protein: CASSMRVPGHLLSGANVLTF. Here the CDR3 DNA reads TGTGCCAGTAGTATGAGGGTCCCGGGACACCTACTCTCTGGGGCCAACGTCCTGACTTTC. Filled out from reference TRBV19 and TRBJ2-6, the complete variable domain reads DGGITQSPKYLFRKEGQNVTLSCEQNLNHDAMYWYRQDPGQGLRLIYYSQIVNDFQKGDIAEGYSVSREKKESFPLTVTSAQKNPTAFYLCASSMRVPGHLLSGANVLTFGAGSRLTVL.